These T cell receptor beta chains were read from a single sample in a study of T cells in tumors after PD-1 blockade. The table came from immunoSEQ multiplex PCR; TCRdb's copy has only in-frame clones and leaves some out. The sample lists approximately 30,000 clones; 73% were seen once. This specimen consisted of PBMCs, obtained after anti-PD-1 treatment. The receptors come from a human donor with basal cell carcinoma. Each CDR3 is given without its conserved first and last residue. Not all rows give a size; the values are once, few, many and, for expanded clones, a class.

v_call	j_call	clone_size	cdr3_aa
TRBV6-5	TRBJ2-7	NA	ASSNGDRGYEQY
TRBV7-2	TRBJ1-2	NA	ASSFSPGGNYGYT
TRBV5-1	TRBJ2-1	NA	ASSPRGASYNEQF
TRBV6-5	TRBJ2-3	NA	ASLDRYTDTQY
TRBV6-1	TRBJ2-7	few	ASSEEQGGAYEQY
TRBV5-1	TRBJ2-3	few	ASSLDGDPSTDTQY
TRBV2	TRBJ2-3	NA	ASVGSYTDTQY
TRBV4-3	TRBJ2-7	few	ASSQDWQGNEQY
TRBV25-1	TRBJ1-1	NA	ASSGIGGTENTEAF
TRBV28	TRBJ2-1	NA	ASISRFIYNEQF
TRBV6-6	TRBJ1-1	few	ASKRGRNTEAF
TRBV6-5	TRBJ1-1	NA	ASTYSSDVSEAF
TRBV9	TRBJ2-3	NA	ASSVSPSEGTQY
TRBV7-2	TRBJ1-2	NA	ASATPGSDGYT
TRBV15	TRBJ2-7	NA	ATSREQGGRDEQY
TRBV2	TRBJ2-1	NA	ASSEGGRTYNEQF
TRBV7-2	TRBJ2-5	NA	ASSSSGLAAQETQY
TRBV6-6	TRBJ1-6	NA	ASSDTWSSPLH
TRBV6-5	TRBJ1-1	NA	ASSYSMVNTEAF
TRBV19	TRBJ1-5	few	ASSIGGWDQPQH
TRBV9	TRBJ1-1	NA	ASSRSEGAEAF
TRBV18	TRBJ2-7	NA	ASSTGGIPYEQY
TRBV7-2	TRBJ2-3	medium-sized	ASSLGIGQGTDTQY
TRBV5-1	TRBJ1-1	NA	ASSSTGLNTEAF
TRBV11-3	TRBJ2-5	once	ASSLEAGPQETQY
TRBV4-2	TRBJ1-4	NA	ASSQGGGRGDEKLF
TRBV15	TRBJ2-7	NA	ATSALDRVGRVID
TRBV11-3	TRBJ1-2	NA	ASSSTGFDYGYT
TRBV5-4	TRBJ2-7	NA	ASSLGLPGGGGEQY
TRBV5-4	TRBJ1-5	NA	AWRTGLYSNQPQH
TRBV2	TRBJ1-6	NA	ASSVRGPGNSPLH
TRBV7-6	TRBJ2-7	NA	ASSFGPGGGDEQY
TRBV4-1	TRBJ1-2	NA	ASSQEGRRANYGYT
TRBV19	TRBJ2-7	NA	ASSTRGGGYEQY
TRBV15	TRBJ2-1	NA	ATSRVYNEQF
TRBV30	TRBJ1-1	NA	AWNGQVGGSF
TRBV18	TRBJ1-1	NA	ASSPQGWSEAF
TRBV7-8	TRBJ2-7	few	ASSPWGGAQYYEQY
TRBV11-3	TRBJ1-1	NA	ASSLRQGGTEAF
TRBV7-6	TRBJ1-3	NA	ASSLGSGNTIY
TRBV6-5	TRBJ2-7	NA	ASLLATSGSNEQY
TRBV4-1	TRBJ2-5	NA	ASSRGPQETQY
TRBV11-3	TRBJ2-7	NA	ASRFQGTYEQY